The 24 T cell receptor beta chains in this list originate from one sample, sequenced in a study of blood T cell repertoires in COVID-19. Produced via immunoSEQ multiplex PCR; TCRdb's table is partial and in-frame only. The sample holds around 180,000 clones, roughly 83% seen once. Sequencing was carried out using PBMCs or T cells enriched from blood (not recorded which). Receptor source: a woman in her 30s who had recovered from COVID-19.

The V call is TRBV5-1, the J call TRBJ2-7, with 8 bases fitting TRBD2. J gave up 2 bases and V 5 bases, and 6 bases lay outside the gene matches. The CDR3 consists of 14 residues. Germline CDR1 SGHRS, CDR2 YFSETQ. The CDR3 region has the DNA TGCGCCAGCAGGCAACCGGGACTAGCCTACGAGCAGTACTTC. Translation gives CASRQPGLAYEQYF.

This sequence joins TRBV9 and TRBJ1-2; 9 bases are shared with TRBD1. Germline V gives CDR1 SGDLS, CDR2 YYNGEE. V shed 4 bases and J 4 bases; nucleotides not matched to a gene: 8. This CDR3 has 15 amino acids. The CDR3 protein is CASSPGTGILYGYTF. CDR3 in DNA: TGTGCCAGCAGCCCAGGGACAGGGATTCTCTATGGCTACACCTTC. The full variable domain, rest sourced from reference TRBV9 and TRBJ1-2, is DSGVTQTPKHLITATGQRVTLRCSPRSGDLSVYWYQQSLDQGLQFLIQYYNGEERAKGNILERFSAQQFPDLHSELNLSSLELGDSALYFCASSPGTGILYGYTFGSGTRLTVV.

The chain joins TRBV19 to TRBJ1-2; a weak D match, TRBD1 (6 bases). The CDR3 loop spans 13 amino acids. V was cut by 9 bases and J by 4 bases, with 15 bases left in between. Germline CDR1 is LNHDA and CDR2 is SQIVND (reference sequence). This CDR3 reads CASRLQGVYGYTF. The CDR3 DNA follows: TGTGCCAGCCGACTACAGGGCGTCTATGGCTACACCTTC. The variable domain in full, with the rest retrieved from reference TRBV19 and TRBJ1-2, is DGGITQSPKYLFRKEGQNVTLSCEQNLNHDAMYWYRQDPGQGLRLIYYSQIVNDFQKGDIAEGYSVSREKKESFPLTVTSAQKNPTAFYLCASRLQGVYGYTFGSGTRLTVV.

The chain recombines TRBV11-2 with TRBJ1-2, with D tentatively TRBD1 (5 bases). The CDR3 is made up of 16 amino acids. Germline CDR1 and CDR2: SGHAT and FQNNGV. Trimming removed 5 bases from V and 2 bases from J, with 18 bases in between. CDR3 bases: TGTGCCAGCAGCCCCCGGGGTGCGGGGGTGAACTATGGCTACACCTTC. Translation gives CASSPRGAGVNYGYTF.

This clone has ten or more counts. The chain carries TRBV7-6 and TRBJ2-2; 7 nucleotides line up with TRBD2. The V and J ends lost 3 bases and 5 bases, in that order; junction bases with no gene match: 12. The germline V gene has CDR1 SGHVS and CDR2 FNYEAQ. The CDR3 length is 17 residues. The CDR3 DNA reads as TGTGCCAGCAGCTTCGTCAGCGGGACGGCCGAGACCGGGGAGCTGTTTTTT. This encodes CASSFVSGTAETGELFF.

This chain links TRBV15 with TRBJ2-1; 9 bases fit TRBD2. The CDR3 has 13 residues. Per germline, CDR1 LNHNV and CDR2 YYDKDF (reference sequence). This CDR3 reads CANGTSIYNEQFF. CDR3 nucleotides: TGTGCTAACGGGACTAGCATTTACAATGAGCAGTTCTTC. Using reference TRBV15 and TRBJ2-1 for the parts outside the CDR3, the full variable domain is DAMVIQNPRYQVTQFGKPVTLSCSQTLNHNVMYWYQQKSSQAPKLLFHYYDKDFNNEADTPDNFQSRRPNTSFCFLDIRSPGLGDTAMYLCANGTSIYNEQFFGPGTRLTVL.

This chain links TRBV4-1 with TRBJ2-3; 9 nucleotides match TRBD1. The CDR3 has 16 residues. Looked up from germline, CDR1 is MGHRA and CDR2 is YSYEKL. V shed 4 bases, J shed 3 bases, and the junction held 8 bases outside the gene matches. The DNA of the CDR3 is TGCGCCAGCAGCCGGGGCGACAGGGGGGGGACAGATACGCAGTATTTT. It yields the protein CASSRGDRGGTDTQYF.

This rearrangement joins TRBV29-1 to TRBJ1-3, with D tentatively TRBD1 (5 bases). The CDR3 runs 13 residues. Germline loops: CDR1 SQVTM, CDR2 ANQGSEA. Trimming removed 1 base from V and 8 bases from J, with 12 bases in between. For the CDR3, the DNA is TGCAGCGTTGAAGGTTCTCGGGGGGACACCATATATTTT. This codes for CSVEGSRGDTIYF.

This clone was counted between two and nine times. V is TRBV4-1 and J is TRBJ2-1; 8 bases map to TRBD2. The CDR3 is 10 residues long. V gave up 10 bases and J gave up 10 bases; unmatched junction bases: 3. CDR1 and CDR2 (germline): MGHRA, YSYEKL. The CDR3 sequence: CAIERGEQFF. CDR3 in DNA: TGCGCCATCGAGCGGGGGGAGCAGTTCTTC.

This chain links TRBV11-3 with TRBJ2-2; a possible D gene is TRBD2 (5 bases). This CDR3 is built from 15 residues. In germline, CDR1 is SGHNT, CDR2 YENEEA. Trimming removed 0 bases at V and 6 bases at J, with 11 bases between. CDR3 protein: CASSLDHTRAGELFF. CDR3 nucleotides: TGTGCCAGCAGCTTAGATCACACTAGGGCCGGGGAGCTGTTTTTT.

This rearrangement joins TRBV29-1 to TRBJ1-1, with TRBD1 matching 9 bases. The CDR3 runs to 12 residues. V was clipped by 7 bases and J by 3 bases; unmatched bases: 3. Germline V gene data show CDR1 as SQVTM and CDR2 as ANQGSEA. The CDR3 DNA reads TGCAGCGCAGGGACAGGGTACACTGAAGCTTTCTTT. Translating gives CSAGTGYTEAFF.

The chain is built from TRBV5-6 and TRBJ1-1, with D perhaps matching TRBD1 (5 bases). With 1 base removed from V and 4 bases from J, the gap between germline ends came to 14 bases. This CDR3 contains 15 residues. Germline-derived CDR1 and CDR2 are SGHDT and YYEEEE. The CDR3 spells CASSLKVERGTEAFF. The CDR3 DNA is TGTGCCAGCAGCTTGAAGGTGGAAAGGGGCACTGAAGCTTTCTTT.

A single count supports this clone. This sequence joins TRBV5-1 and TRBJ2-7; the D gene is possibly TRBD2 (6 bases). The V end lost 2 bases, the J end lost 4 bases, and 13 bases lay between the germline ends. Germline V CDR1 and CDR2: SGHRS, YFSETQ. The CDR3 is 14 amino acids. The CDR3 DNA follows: TGCGCCAGCAGCTTAGAGAGTAGCGGATACGAGCAGTACTTC. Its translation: CASSLESSGYEQYF.

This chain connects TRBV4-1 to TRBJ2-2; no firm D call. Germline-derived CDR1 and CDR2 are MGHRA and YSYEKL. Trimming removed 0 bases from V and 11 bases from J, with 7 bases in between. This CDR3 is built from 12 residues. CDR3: CASSQDLGELFF. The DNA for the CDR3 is TGCGCCAGCAGCCAAGATCTAGGCGAGCTGTTTTTT.

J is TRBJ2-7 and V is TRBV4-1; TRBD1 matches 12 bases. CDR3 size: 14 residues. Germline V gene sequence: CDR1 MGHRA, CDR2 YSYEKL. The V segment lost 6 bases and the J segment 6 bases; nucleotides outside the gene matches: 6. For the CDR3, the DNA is TGCGCCAGCAGAGAACCGGGACAGGGGGCCGAGCAGTACTTC. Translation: CASREPGQGAEQYF.

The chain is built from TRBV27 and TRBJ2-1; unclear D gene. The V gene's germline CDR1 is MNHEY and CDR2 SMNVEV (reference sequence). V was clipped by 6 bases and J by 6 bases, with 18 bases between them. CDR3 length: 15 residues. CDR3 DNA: TGTGCCAGCAGCCTGGGTGGGCAGCTACTCAATGAGCAGTTCTTC. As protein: CASSLGGQLLNEQFF.

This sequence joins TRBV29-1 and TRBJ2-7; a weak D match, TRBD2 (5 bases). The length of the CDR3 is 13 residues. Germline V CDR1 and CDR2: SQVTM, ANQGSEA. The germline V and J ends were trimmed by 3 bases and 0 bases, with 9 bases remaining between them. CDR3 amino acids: CSVDGGSSYEQYF. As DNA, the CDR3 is TGCAGCGTTGATGGTGGGAGCTCCTACGAGCAGTACTTC.

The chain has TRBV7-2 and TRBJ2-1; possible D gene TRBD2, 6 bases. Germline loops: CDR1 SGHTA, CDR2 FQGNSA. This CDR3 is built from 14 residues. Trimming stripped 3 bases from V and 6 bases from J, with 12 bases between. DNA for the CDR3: TGTGCCAGCAGCTTGCGGGAAAACACCAATGAGCAGTTCTTC. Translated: CASSLRENTNEQFF.

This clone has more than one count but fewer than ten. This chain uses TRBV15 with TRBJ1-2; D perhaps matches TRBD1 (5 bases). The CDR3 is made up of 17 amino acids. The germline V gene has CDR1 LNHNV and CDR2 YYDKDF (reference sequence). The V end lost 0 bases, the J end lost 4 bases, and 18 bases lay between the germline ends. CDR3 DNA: TGTGCCACCAGCAGAGATCAAGGAAGAGGAGGGACCTATGGCTACACCTTC. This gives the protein CATSRDQGRGGTYGYTF.

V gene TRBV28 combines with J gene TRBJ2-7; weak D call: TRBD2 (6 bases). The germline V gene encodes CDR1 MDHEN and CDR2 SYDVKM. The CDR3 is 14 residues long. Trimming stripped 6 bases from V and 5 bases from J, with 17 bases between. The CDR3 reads CASSPLPGVDEQYF. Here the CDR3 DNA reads TGTGCCAGCAGCCCTCTTCCGGGAGTGGACGAGCAGTACTTC.

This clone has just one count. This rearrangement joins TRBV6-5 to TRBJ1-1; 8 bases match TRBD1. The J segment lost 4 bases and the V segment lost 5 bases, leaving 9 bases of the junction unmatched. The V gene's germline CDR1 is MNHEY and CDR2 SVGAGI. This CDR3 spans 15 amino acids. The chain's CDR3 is CASSRRGQAGTEAFF. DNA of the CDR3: TGTGCCAGCAGTCGACGGGGACAGGCGGGCACTGAAGCTTTCTTT.

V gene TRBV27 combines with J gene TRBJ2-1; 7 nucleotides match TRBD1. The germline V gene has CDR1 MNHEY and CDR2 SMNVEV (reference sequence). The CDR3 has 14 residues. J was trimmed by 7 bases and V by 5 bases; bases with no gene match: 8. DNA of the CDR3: TGTGCCAGCAGTCCGGGACAGACCCTTAATGAGCAGTTCTTC. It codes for CASSPGQTLNEQFF.

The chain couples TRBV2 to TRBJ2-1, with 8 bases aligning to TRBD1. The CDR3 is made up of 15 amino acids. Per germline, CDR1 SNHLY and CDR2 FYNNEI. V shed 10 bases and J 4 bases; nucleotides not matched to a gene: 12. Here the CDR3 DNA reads TGTGCCACCAAAACAGACAGGGGTACATACAATGAGCAGTTCTTC. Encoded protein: CATKTDRGTYNEQFF.

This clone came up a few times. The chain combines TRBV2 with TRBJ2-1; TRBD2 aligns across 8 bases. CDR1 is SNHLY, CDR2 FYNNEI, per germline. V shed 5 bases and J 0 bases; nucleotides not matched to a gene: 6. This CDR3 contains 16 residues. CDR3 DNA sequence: TGTGCCAGCAGTTTCGGGGGGGGTTACTCCTACAATGAGCAGTTCTTC. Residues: CASSFGGGYSYNEQFF.